This T cell receptor (beta chain) derives from a study of blood T cell repertoires in COVID-19. Study background: From the United States, Italy and Spain came samples of acute and convalescent COVID-19. Nucleic acid was either cDNA or gDNA, and it came from T cells, B-cell-depleted T cells, or PBMCs.

Seattle patient enrollment occurred during active infection, with longitudinal follow-up thereafter. CDR1 MNHNY and CDR2 SVGAGI come from the germline V gene (reference sequence). Trimming at V came to 6 bases and at J to 5 bases, leaving 12 bases not matched to a gene. This CDR3 comprises 15 residues. In the authors' workflow: Nucleated cell counts were estimated from reference gene primer amplification. Profiled with immunoSEQ multiplex PCR; TCRdb holds only in-frame clones, not every one. D and trimming were read from the DNA, whereas the V and J calls and clone size are those reported in that table. The table has 50,000 to 65,000 clones, roughly 83% seen once.

Sequencing was performed on peripheral blood. This TCR was sampled from a man between 60 and 75 years old with COVID-19, enrolled during active disease. This rearrangement joins TRBV6-6 to TRBJ1-2; TRBD1 aligns across 7 bases. CDR3 protein: CASSQNRDSLYGYTF. In nucleotides, the CDR3 is TGTGCCAGCAGCCAAAACCGGGACAGTCTATATGGCTACACCTTC.